The 20 T cell receptor beta chains reported below all come from one sample, sequenced in a study of early T cells in non-severe SARS-CoV-2 infection. TCRdb recomputed calls from the 5' RACE reads with MiXCR, one row per CDR3 protein. The repertoire includes 20,000 to 25,000 distinct CDR3 sequences, 4% to 5.5% of them detected once, and 20% sits in the top ten. Input material: whole blood. These receptors all come from an adult who was a healthcare worker with PCR-confirmed SARS-CoV-2 infection or an uninfected control (not recorded which).

The table lists this clonotype with many counts. The chain combines TRBV7-2 with TRBJ2-4; D not certain. CDR1 and CDR2 from the germline V gene are SGHTA and FQGNSA. The CDR3 covers 12 residues. Trimming stripped 1 base from V and 6 bases from J, with 4 bases between. The CDR3, as DNA: TGTGCCAGCAGCTTAGGGCCAAACATTCAGTACTTC. It is translated as CASSLGPNIQYF.

This clonotype was seen repeatedly, ten times or more. V is TRBV27 and J is TRBJ1-6, with D possibly TRBD1 on 5 matching bases. This CDR3 is built from 16 residues. V lost 5 bases, J lost 10 bases, and 21 bases lay in between. Per germline, CDR1 MNHEY and CDR2 SMNVEV (reference sequence). The CDR3 spells CASSRGELAFGSPLHF. In DNA, the CDR3 is TGTGCCAGCAGTAGAGGGGAATTAGCCTTTGGATCACCCCTCCACTTT.

This rearrangement joins TRBV12-3 or TRBV12-4 to TRBJ2-2; no clear D. V lost 1 base and J lost 4, with 13 bases in between. CDR3 size: 16 residues. CDR3 amino acids: CASSLGSGPSTGELFF. In nucleotides, the CDR3 is TGTGCCAGCAGTTTAGGTTCCGGACCGAGCACCGGGGAGCTGTTTTTT.

This clonotype occurred a few times. The V call is TRBV9, the J call TRBJ2-3; 8 nucleotides line up with TRBD2. The germline V gene encodes CDR1 SGDLS and CDR2 YYNGEE. The J segment lost 5 bases and the V segment lost 2 bases, leaving 10 bases of the junction unmatched. The CDR3 runs to 16 residues. CDR3 nucleotides: TGTGCCAGCAGCGTCACTAGCGGACCAAGAAGAGATACGCAGTATTTT. Its translation is CASSVTSGPRRDTQYF.

This clonotype has ten or more counts. The gene calls are TRBV20-1 and TRBJ1-6; perhaps TRBD1 as D (5 bases). Trimming pared 2 bases from V and 10 bases from J, leaving 12 bases between. CDR1 DFQATT and CDR2 SNEGSKA come from the germline V gene (reference sequence). CDR3 length: 13 residues. The CDR3 DNA reads TGCAGTGCTAGACGCCAGGGCGGATCACCCCTCCACTTT. It translates to CSARRQGGSPLHF.

This clonotype was counted ten times or more. The chain joins TRBV4-2 to TRBJ2-3; TRBD2 is a possible D gene (6 bases). Trimming shortened V by 1 base and J by 0 bases, and 14 bases separated the two germline ends. The CDR3 totals 17 residues. Germline lookup yields CDR1 LGHNA and CDR2 YNFKEQ. DNA of the CDR3: TGTGCCAGCAGCCAAGCGGAGGGTTTGGGAAGCACAGATACGCAGTATTTT. This codes for CASSQAEGLGSTDTQYF.

This clonotype was found many times. This rearrangement joins TRBV4-3 to TRBJ1-6; 9 positions agree with TRBD1. Losses at the gene ends were 3 bases for V and 7 bases for J; bases not matched to a gene: 4. The CDR3 is 15 amino acids. Germline V gives CDR1 LGHNA, CDR2 YSLEER. The CDR3 DNA is TGCGCCAGCAGCCAGCTACAGGGGGCCAATTCACCCCTCCACTTT. This translates into CASSQLQGANSPLHF.

This clonotype has ten or more counts. The chain is built from TRBV29-1 and TRBJ2-5, with D maybe TRBD2 (5 bases). This CDR3 is built from 12 residues. The V and J ends lost 5 bases and 3 bases respectively, with 10 bases between them. Germline lookup yields CDR1 SQVTM and CDR2 ANQGSEA. The CDR3 DNA follows: TGCAGCGTTCGGGGTCCCGAAGAGACCCAGTACTTC. It specifies CSVRGPEETQYF.

V gene TRBV6-2 or TRBV6-3 combines with J gene TRBJ2-1; weak D call: TRBD2 (6 bases). The V end was cut by 5 bases, the J end by 0 bases, with 17 bases between. Per the germline V gene, CDR1 is MNHEY and CDR2 is SVGEGT. This CDR3 has 17 residues. The CDR3 loop reads CASSRDSGHSSYNEQFF. The DNA of the CDR3 is TGTGCCAGCAGTCGAGATAGCGGCCATAGCTCCTACAATGAGCAGTTCTTC.

This clonotype was counted ten times or more. The chain carries TRBV7-2 and TRBJ2-6; D is undetermined. This CDR3 is 14 amino acids long. V gave up 4 bases and J gave up 4 bases, with 8 bases separating them. Per germline, CDR1 SGHTA and CDR2 FQGNSA. The CDR3 nucleotides read TGTGCCAGCAGCTCCCTCGGCGGGGCCAACGTCCTGACTTTC. Translated: CASSSLGGANVLTF.

The V and J genes are TRBV5-1 and TRBJ1-3; D is undetermined. V lost 4 bases and J lost 3, with 5 bases in between. The CDR3 covers 12 residues. Germline values: CDR1 SGHRS, CDR2 YFSETQ. CDR3 sequence: CASSLRGNTIYF. CDR3 bases: TGCGCCAGCAGCCTACGTGGAAACACCATATATTTT.

Only a few counts were recorded for this clonotype. The chain has TRBV6-5 and TRBJ2-1, with 10 bases that match TRBD2. With V trimmed by 6 bases and J by 4 bases, 6 bases remained unmatched. CDR1 MNHEY and CDR2 SVGAGI come from the germline V gene. This CDR3 spans 15 amino acids. CDR3 amino acids: CASRTRTSGYNEQFF. The CDR3, as DNA: TGTGCCAGCAGGACCCGGACTAGCGGATACAATGAGCAGTTCTTC.

Note on this clonotype: A single base separates this from a much larger clone, so it may be a read error. The CDR3 DNA reads TGCAGCGTTATATTGACAGGGGGGAACATTCAGTACTTC. Protein: CSVILTGGNIQYF. The V and J genes are TRBV29-1 and TRBJ2-4; 9 nucleotides match TRBD1. The CDR3 contains 13 residues. Germline CDR1 is SQVTM and CDR2 is ANQGSEA. The V gene end was trimmed by 5 bases and the J gene end by 7 bases; junction bases not matched to a gene: 6.

There are many counts of this clonotype. V is TRBV20-1 and J is TRBJ2-4; 8 bases map to TRBD1. The CDR3 spans 14 residues. Per the germline V gene, CDR1 is DFQATT and CDR2 is SNEGSKA (reference sequence). V dropped 0 bases and J dropped 9; count of bases not matched to a gene: 7. CDR3 protein: CSARDFQGASIQYF. CDR3 nucleotides: TGCAGTGCTAGAGATTTTCAGGGGGCGAGCATTCAGTACTTC.

This clonotype has at least ten counts. This sequence joins TRBV30 and TRBJ2-1; D gene uncertain. Trimming removed 0 bases at V and 14 bases at J, with 14 bases between. The CDR3 totals 12 residues. Germline V gene sequence: CDR1 GTSNPN, CDR2 SVGIG (reference sequence). This chain's CDR3 is CAWSVTPNGKFF. Here the CDR3 DNA reads TGTGCCTGGAGTGTGACACCCAATGGGAAGTTCTTC.

This clonotype was recorded many times. The chain employs TRBV27 and TRBJ1-3; D is uncertain. V was cut by 7 bases and J by 0 bases, with 7 bases left in between. The CDR3 has 13 residues. Germline V gene lookup returns CDR1 MNHEY and CDR2 SMNVEV (reference sequence). CDR3 residues: CASTALSGNTIYF. The CDR3 DNA reads as TGTGCCAGCACGGCACTCTCTGGAAACACCATATATTTT.

This clonotype was seen repeatedly, ten times or more. The CDR3 sequence is CSVEGLLHRADTQYF. The CDR3 DNA reads TGCAGCGTTGAAGGGCTGCTCCATCGGGCAGATACGCAGTATTTT. The J gene is TRBJ2-3, the V gene TRBV29-1, with D unresolved. The CDR3 has 15 residues. Per germline, CDR1 SQVTM and CDR2 ANQGSEA. Trimming took off 1 base at V and 4 bases at J, with 15 bases between the two ends.

This clonotype was picked up many times. The chain links TRBV5-1 to TRBJ2-1; TRBD2 matches 8 bases. The CDR3 contains 15 residues. The J segment lost 4 bases and the V segment lost 5 bases, leaving 8 bases of the junction unmatched. Germline CDR1 is SGHRS and CDR2 is YFSETQ. For the CDR3, the DNA is TGCGCCAGCAGTTCGCTCCGGGGGGGTTACAATGAGCAGTTCTTC. The encoded protein is CASSSLRGGYNEQFF.

V gene TRBV11-2 combines with J gene TRBJ1-2; D unresolved. The germline V gene has CDR1 SGHAT and CDR2 FQNNGV. This CDR3 contains 14 residues. V lost 0 bases to trimming and J lost 3 bases, with 8 bases between them. The CDR3 DNA sequence: TGTGCCAGCAGCTTAGATAGGAATTACTATGGCTACACCTTC. Residues: CASSLDRNYYGYTF.

This clonotype was counted only a few times. The V gene is TRBV7-2, the J gene TRBJ1-1; a weak D match, TRBD1 (5 bases). Germline CDR1 reads SGHTA; CDR2 reads FQGNSA. The CDR3 extends over 14 amino acids. V lost 5 bases and J lost 3, with 13 bases in between. The CDR3 bases are TGTGCCAGCAGCCTGGACATACTTTACACTGAAGCTTTCTTT. Protein: CASSLDILYTEAFF.